Shown below are 27 T cell receptor beta chains from a single sample sequenced in a study of CD8+ T cells in alopecia areata. Isolated RNA was reverse transcribed into cDNA used as the sequencing template. The data were produced by immunoSEQ multiplex PCR, yet TCRdb's version contains in-frame clones alone and is incomplete. The sample holds approximately 150,000 clones, 55% seen once. Source material: CD4+ T cells sorted from blood. The source of these receptors is a human donor in good health.

The rearrangement links TRBV5-6 to TRBJ2-7; 10 bases align to TRBD2. The CDR3 loop spans 14 amino acids. Germline values: CDR1 SGHDT, CDR2 YYEEEE. Unmatched junction bases numbered 4, after V lost 4 bases and J lost 3 bases. The chain's CDR3 is CASSPGLANYEQYF. In nucleotides, the CDR3 is TGTGCCAGCAGCCCGGGACTAGCGAACTACGAGCAGTACTTC.

V and J are TRBV4-2 and TRBJ1-5; a possible D gene is TRBD1 (5 bases). The CDR3 runs to 15 residues. Germline V gene sequence: CDR1 LGHNA, CDR2 YNFKEQ. Trimming took 3 bases from V and 7 from J, leaving 16 bases between them. CDR3 coding DNA: TGTGCCAGCAGCCAGCCAGAGGGGAAAGGGCAGCCCCAGCATTTT. It yields the protein CASSQPEGKGQPQHF.

The V call is TRBV10-3, the J call TRBJ2-5; TRBD1 might be the D (5 bases). Germline V CDR1 and CDR2: ENHRY, SYGVKD. Trimming removed 2 bases from V and 5 bases from J, with 12 bases in between. The CDR3 covers 14 residues. The CDR3 is CAISERAGQETQYF. CDR3 nucleotides: TGTGCCATCAGTGAGAGGGCAGGGCAGGAGACCCAGTACTTC.

The chain is built from TRBV4-2 and TRBJ2-2; 10 nucleotides agree with TRBD2. CDR3 length equals 15 residues. Germline loops: CDR1 LGHNA, CDR2 YNFKEQ. V lost 4 bases and J lost 3; bases outside the gene matches: 2. CDR3 protein: CASSPLAGDTGELFF. Here the CDR3 DNA reads TGTGCCAGCAGCCCCCTAGCGGGAGACACCGGGGAGCTGTTTTTT.

The chain has TRBV29-1 and TRBJ2-1; D is possibly TRBD2 (5 bases). CDR1 SQVTM and CDR2 ANQGSEA come from the germline V gene. V lost 7 bases and J lost 6, with 16 bases in between. This CDR3 has 13 amino acids. The chain's CDR3 is CSGTPGLINEQFF. For the CDR3, the DNA is TGCAGCGGAACCCCCGGACTCATCAATGAGCAGTTCTTC.

This clone was observed many times. This chain uses TRBV11-2 with TRBJ2-1; 7 bases map to TRBD2. V shed 1 base and J 0 bases; nucleotides not matched to a gene: 0. Germline CDR1 is SGHAT and CDR2 is FQNNGV. This CDR3 spans 15 amino acids. The CDR3 here is CASSLGTSSYNEQFF. CDR3 in DNA: TGTGCCAGCAGCTTAGGGACTAGCTCCTACAATGAGCAGTTCTTC. The complete variable domain, with remaining parts taken from reference TRBV11-2 and TRBJ2-1, reads EAGVAQSPRYKIIEKRQSVAFWCNPISGHATLYWYQQILGQGPKLLIQFQNNGVVDDSQLPKDRFSAERLKGVDSTLKIQPAKLEDSAVYLCASSLGTSSYNEQFFGPGTRLTVL.

This clone was seen a few times. V and J are TRBV29-1 and TRBJ1-4, with a weak D call TRBD1 (6 bases). The length of the CDR3 is 12 residues. CDR1 is SQVTM and CDR2 is ANQGSEA in the germline V gene. Trimming pared 5 bases from V and 5 bases from J, leaving 9 bases between. CDR3 protein: CSVLGQNEKLFF. Here the CDR3 DNA reads TGCAGCGTTTTAGGACAGAATGAAAAACTGTTTTTT.

V and J are TRBV6-5 and TRBJ1-1; 9 nucleotides agree with TRBD1. Per the germline V gene, CDR1 is MNHEY and CDR2 is SVGAGI. The V gene end was trimmed by 8 bases and the J gene end by 7 bases; junction bases not matched to a gene: 5. The CDR3 is made up of 12 amino acids. The CDR3 sequence: CASGPGQGEAFF. The CDR3 coding sequence is TGTGCCAGCGGACCGGGACAGGGTGAAGCTTTCTTT.

This chain connects TRBV29-1 to TRBJ1-5, with D perhaps TRBD1 (6 bases). The CDR3 has 13 amino acids. Trimming took 4 bases from V and 3 from J, leaving 10 bases between them. Germline V gives CDR1 SQVTM, CDR2 ANQGSEA. CDR3 in amino acids: CSVVGGPNQPQHF. Here the CDR3 DNA reads TGCAGCGTTGTAGGGGGACCCAATCAGCCCCAGCATTTT.

The chain joins TRBV5-6 to TRBJ1-2, with D tentatively TRBD1 (5 bases). The CDR3 is 15 amino acids. Trimming pared 4 bases from V and 5 bases from J, leaving 18 bases between. Per the germline V gene, CDR1 is SGHDT and CDR2 is YYEEEE. The CDR3 region is CASSGRQSPRYGYTF. CDR3 in DNA: TGTGCCAGCAGCGGTCGACAGTCCCCTCGATATGGCTACACCTTC. Together with reference TRBV5-6 and TRBJ1-2, the CDR3 gives the full variable domain: DAGVTQSPTHLIKTRGQQVTLRCSPKSGHDTVSWYQQALGQGPQFIFQYYEEEERQRGNFPDRFSGHQFPNYSSELNVNALLLGDSALYLCASSGRQSPRYGYTFGSGTRLTVV.

V usage is TRBV12-5 and J usage is TRBJ2-7, with TRBD2 matching 11 bases. This CDR3 spans 23 amino acids. Germline trimming cut 0 bases from V and 2 bases from J; bases unmatched to any gene: 24. Germline loops: CDR1 LGHNT, CDR2 FRNRAP. CDR3 nucleotides: TGTGCTAGTGGTTTGGTCCTTCACGACATAGGACTAGCGGGTGCCGGAGGGACCTACGAGCAGTACTTC. Its protein product is CASGLVLHDIGLAGAGGTYEQYF. Complete variable domain (other parts from reference TRBV12-5 and TRBJ2-7): DARVTQTPRHKVTEMGQEVTMRCQPILGHNTVFWYRQTMMQGLELLAYFRNRAPLDDSGMPKDRFSAEMPDATLATLKIQPSEPRDSAVYFCASGLVLHDIGLAGAGGTYEQYFGPGTRLTVT.

The chain combines TRBV29-1 with TRBJ1-1; D perhaps matches TRBD1 (6 bases). This CDR3 is 14 amino acids long. CDR1 and CDR2 from the germline V gene are SQVTM and ANQGSEA. V was clipped by 4 bases and J by 2 bases, with 14 bases between them. The CDR3 loop is CSVGLDSLNTEAFF. Written as DNA, the CDR3 is TGCAGCGTTGGGCTGGACAGTCTCAACACTGAAGCTTTCTTT.

This chain uses TRBV29-1 with TRBJ2-3, with D possibly being TRBD2 (5 bases). Germline lookup yields CDR1 SQVTM and CDR2 ANQGSEA. CDR3 length: 14 residues. V was clipped by 2 bases and J by 1 base, with 10 bases between them. The DNA of the CDR3 is TGCAGCGTTGAAAGTGCGGGCGGCACAGATACGCAGTATTTT. This translates into CSVESAGGTDTQYF.

The V and J genes are TRBV23-1 and TRBJ2-3, with D tentatively TRBD2 (6 bases). TRBV23-1 is an ORF, with its function uncertain. The CDR3 loop spans 13 amino acids. V was shortened by 0 bases and J by 5 bases, with 6 bases between the two germline ends. CDR3 nucleotides: TGCGCCAGCAGTCAATCGGGAGGAGATACGCAGTATTTT. The encoded protein is CASSQSGGDTQYF.

This chain joins TRBV6-5 and TRBJ1-1; D gene ambiguous. This CDR3 comprises 15 residues. V was trimmed by 0 bases and J by 0 bases, leaving 8 bases between them. Germline CDR1 and CDR2: MNHEY and SVGAGI. The CDR3 DNA follows: TGTGCCAGCAGTTACTCTGCAGGAATGAACACTGAAGCTTTCTTT. It specifies CASSYSAGMNTEAFF.

The genes are TRBV4-1 and TRBJ2-7; D gene unclear. V was shortened by 2 bases and J by 0 bases, with 14 bases between the two germline ends. The V gene's germline CDR1 is MGHRA and CDR2 YSYEKL. This CDR3 region has 16 residues. The CDR3 nucleotides are TGCGCCAGCAGCCAATCCCTGGCAGGCTACTCCTACGAGCAGTACTTC. This translates into CASSQSLAGYSYEQYF.

The chain recombines TRBV30 with TRBJ2-7, with D perhaps matching TRBD1 or TRBD2 (5 bases each). This CDR3 contains 14 residues. The germline V gene encodes CDR1 GTSNPN and CDR2 SVGIG (reference sequence). The V and J ends lost 5 bases and 0 bases respectively, with 14 bases between them. The CDR3 DNA follows: TGTGCCTGGGCCGGGACGCTGAACTCCTACGAGCAGTACTTC. It translates to CAWAGTLNSYEQYF.

The chain is built from TRBV29-1 and TRBJ2-2; D may be TRBD1 (6 bases). The V gene's germline CDR1 is SQVTM and CDR2 ANQGSEA. This CDR3 contains 13 residues. Trimming removed 7 bases at V and 1 base at J, with 10 bases between. The CDR3 DNA sequence: TGCAGCGCCGGGACACTGAACACCGGGGAGCTGTTTTTT. Protein product: CSAGTLNTGELFF.

This clone appeared a few times. The chain links TRBV29-1 to TRBJ1-1; D is unresolved. V was pared by 5 bases and J by 0 bases, with 13 bases between. This CDR3 is 14 amino acids long. Per germline, CDR1 SQVTM and CDR2 ANQGSEA. The CDR3 is CSVLPQTMNTEAFF. CDR3 DNA: TGCAGCGTTCTGCCACAAACCATGAACACTGAAGCTTTCTTT.

CDR3 in DNA: TGCGCCAGCAGCTTGGTGCTAGCGGTGAATGAGCAGTTCTTC. Amino acid sequence: CASSLVLAVNEQFF. J is TRBJ2-1 and V is TRBV5-1; 7 bases are a match to TRBD2. The CDR3 covers 14 residues. Germline CDR1 reads SGHRS; CDR2 reads YFSETQ. V shed 0 bases and J 7 bases; nucleotides not matched to a gene: 4.

The chain uses TRBV7-9 and TRBJ2-1; possibly TRBD2 for D (5 bases). Germline CDR1 SEHNR, CDR2 FQNEAQ (reference sequence). CDR3 length equals 13 residues. V gave up 5 bases and J gave up 6 bases, with 11 bases separating them. The CDR3 bases are TGTGCCAGCAGCCCGGACTCTTCCAATGAGCAGTTCTTC. This encodes CASSPDSSNEQFF.

This clone was recorded a few times. DNA of the CDR3: TGTGCCATCAGTGAGATCGCTAGCGGGAGCCGGGGCGAGCAGTACTTC. Its translation: CAISEIASGSRGEQYF. The V and J genes are TRBV10-3 and TRBJ2-7; 10 nucleotides line up with TRBD2. CDR3 length: 16 residues. V lost 2 bases to trimming and J lost 6 bases; unmatched junction nucleotides: 10. Germline lookup yields CDR1 ENHRY and CDR2 SYGVKD.

V gene TRBV29-1 combines with J gene TRBJ2-7; 8 bases fit TRBD2. The ends lost 5 bases at V and 5 bases at J; junction bases unmatched: 11. Germline CDR1 is SQVTM and CDR2 is ANQGSEA. The CDR3 runs to 14 residues. CDR3 in amino acids: CSVREGGFIDEQYF. In DNA form, the CDR3 reads TGCAGCGTTCGGGAGGGGGGGTTTATCGACGAGCAGTACTTC.

This clone was observed once. The chain joins TRBV6-6 to TRBJ1-1, with D possibly matching TRBD1 (5 bases). The CDR3 totals 14 residues. Germline V lookup: CDR1 MNHNY, CDR2 SVGAGI (reference sequence). V shed 6 bases and J shed 0 bases, with 11 bases lying between them. As DNA, the CDR3 is TGTGCCAGCAGGCTTCAGGGCTTGAACACTGAAGCTTTCTTT. Translating gives CASRLQGLNTEAFF.

This clone has just a few counts. The chain carries TRBV2 and TRBJ2-3, with D possibly being TRBD1 (6 bases). The V and J ends lost 5 bases and 2 bases respectively, with 17 bases between them. Germline CDR1 SNHLY, CDR2 FYNNEI. CDR3 length: 16 residues. This CDR3 is CASSLGDTRFTDTQYF. In nucleotides, the CDR3 is TGTGCCAGCAGTTTGGGGGACACAAGATTCACAGATACGCAGTATTTT.

V is TRBV18 and J is TRBJ2-4; D ambiguous. The CDR3 length is 16 residues. The V end was cut by 8 bases, the J end by 0 bases, with 17 bases between. Germline CDR1 and CDR2: KGHSH and LQKENI. The CDR3, as DNA: TGTGCCAGCCGAGTTAACTTGGAACAAGCCAAAAACATTCAGTACTTC. Protein sequence: CASRVNLEQAKNIQYF.

J is TRBJ1-5 and V is TRBV29-1; 10 nucleotides match TRBD1. J gave up 6 bases and V 4 bases, and 6 bases lay outside the gene matches. The CDR3 contains 14 residues. The germline CDR1 and CDR2 sequences are SQVTM and ANQGSEA. The CDR3 region is CSVGWGQGTQPQHF. Written as DNA, the CDR3 is TGCAGCGTTGGATGGGGACAGGGGACTCAGCCCCAGCATTTT.